This T cell receptor (beta chain) came from a study of cytomegalovirus exposure and HLA in healthy donors. There are 12 residues in the CDR3. With 2 bases clipped from V and 6 bases from J, the junction kept 0 bases outside the gene matches. The V gene's germline CDR1 is LNHDA and CDR2 SQIVND (reference sequence). Profiling relied on immunoSEQ multiplex PCR, and the TCRdb table lists in-frame clones only, not all of them. Here the sample spans 150,000 to 200,000 clones, 80% to 85% being singletons. Sequences were obtained from PBMCs. This receptor was obtained from a woman under 30 in good health and CMV-seropositive. J is TRBJ1-2 and V is TRBV19; 7 bases are shared with TRBD1. The CDR3 protein is CASSITGDGYTF. The CDR3 DNA is TGTGCCAGTAGTATAACAGGGGATGGCTACACCTTC.